Here is one TCR beta chain with its context. No antigen is known for it. No base quality information exists; no much larger clone differs at one position. The record originates from a study of neoadjuvant nivolumab and ipilimumab in lung cancer (dated by TCRdb to the early 2020s). About the study as a whole: Nivolumab was given at 3 mg/kg intravenously on days 1, 15 and 29, and the combination arm added ipilimumab 1 mg/kg on day 1 only. TCR repertoires were compared between pretherapy (baseline) peripheral blood and tumors resected at surgery after neoadjuvant immune checkpoint blockade. The primary trial endpoint was the major pathologic response (MPR) rate in the intention-to-treat population in each study arm. Of the 40 to 45 patients with operable NSCLC treated in the trial, about 23 were randomized to nivolumab monotherapy and some 21 to nivolumab plus ipilimumab. Matched pretherapy and resected tumor pairs were analyzed for seven patients, of whom four received nivolumab and three received nivolumab plus ipilimumab. On the study overall, not on this receptor specifically: A positive correlation was observed between pretherapy blood TCR richness and richness in tumors resected after neoadjuvant therapy (Spearman R of about 0.8). TCR richness and clonality were greater in resected tumors than in tumor-adjacent uninvolved lung, and increases were seen in more dual-therapy-treated tumors. From pretherapy to surgery, increases in tumor T-cell richness and clonality were observed in three of three dual-therapy tumors but in only two of four nivolumab-treated tumors. A small number of samples was subjected to TCR sequencing. There was no significant correlation between TCR clonality and pathologic tumor regression, and just a single major-pathologic-response sample was available for the clonality-regression analysis.

In the paper's terms, the time point label means: at surgical resection after neoadjuvant nivolumab +/- ipilimumab. The samples were taken from NEOSTAR, a phase 2 randomized trial in operable NSCLC that tested neoadjuvant nivolumab or nivolumab plus ipilimumab, followed by surgery. The library was prepared using the immunoSEQ multiplex PCR assay. The authors' analysis ran thus. Richness and clonality were used to summarize the repertoires, and clones that significantly expanded or contracted between pre- and post-therapy samples were identified. TCRdb carries this immuneACCESS record with in-frame sequences only. Its versions omit some clonotypes, under half of them owing to an unresolved V gene in the studies checked, with the rest unexplained. That table supplies the V and J calls and clone size; D and trimming were determined from the DNA. This sample has roughly 9,000 clones in its table, and roughly 80% of those were observed once. Roughly 3.2% of the sample is in the top ten clones.

The CDR3 measures 14 amino acids from cysteine to phenylalanine. Of all the DNA, just the CDR3 is kept, 42 bases in frame from base 1. As encoded in the germline V gene, CDR1 is SNHLY while CDR2 is FYNNEI. V and J lose 8 bases and 0 bases, and a span of 11 bases separates them. The input for sequencing was tumor tissue, taken after neoadjuvant nivolumab, alone or with ipilimumab, at or shortly before surgery. The receptor chain draws on TRBV2 and TRBJ2-4; a tentative D match to TRBD2 spans 6 bases. This receptor was taken from an adult with non-small cell lung cancer. The nucleotide sequence is TGTGCCAGCTCACTAGCCCTAGCCAAAAACATTCAGTACTTC. This sequence encodes CASSLALAKNIQYF.